The clone carrying this TCR beta chain has a handful of counts. The sample comes from a study of neoadjuvant anti-PD-1 for oral cavity cancer. On the study more broadly: Around day 43, patients without progression received a fourth nivolumab dose before surgery.

Generated by immunoSEQ multiplex PCR, the TCRdb table keeps only in-frame clones and is missing some. The repertoire holds more than 50,000 clones, with approximately 80% as singletons. Trimming shortened V by 0 bases and J by 2 bases, and 9 bases separated the two germline ends. The CDR3 consists of 14 residues. Germline V lookup: CDR1 SGHRS, CDR2 YFSETQ. Sequencing used PBMCs, obtained before nivolumab (anti-PD-1) treatment. This rearrangement joins TRBV5-1 to TRBJ2-7, with D unclear. The TCR was taken from a person aged 40 to 85 with oral cavity squamous cell carcinoma. CDR3 nucleotide sequence: TGCGCCAGCAGCTTGGTTGGTCAGGCCTACGAGCAGTACTTC. It specifies CASSLVGQAYEQYF.